This T cell receptor (beta chain) was found in a study of vaccination effects on CD4 cells after COVID-19. To note about this clone: Its antigen is unknown.

Antigen-specific CD4+ T cells expanded by the ViraFEST assay with viral peptide pools were then sequenced. The culture ran for about 11 days, and then CD4+ T cells were isolated. Vaccine administered to participants consisted of two doses of either BNT162b2 or mRNA-1273. Trimming left V 2 bases short and J 0 bases short, with 11 bases between. The CDR3 has 16 amino acids. Germline V gene data show CDR1 as PRHDT and CDR2 as FYEKMQ (reference sequence). The assay was immunoSEQ multiplex PCR, and TCRdb's table has in-frame clones only and misses some. Found here are some 22,000 clones, 77% of them singletons; the top ten hold less than 25%.

This chain joins TRBV13 and TRBJ2-4, with D tentatively TRBD1 (6 bases). The sequencing used CD4+ T cells from PBMCs cultured with HCoV-NL63 spike peptides, collected after COVID-19 vaccination. The origin of this receptor is a human donor who received a COVID-19 vaccine. The CDR3 sequence: CASSLWTDLAKNIQYF. Here the CDR3 DNA reads TGTGCCAGCAGCTTATGGACAGATCTAGCCAAAAACATTCAGTACTTC.